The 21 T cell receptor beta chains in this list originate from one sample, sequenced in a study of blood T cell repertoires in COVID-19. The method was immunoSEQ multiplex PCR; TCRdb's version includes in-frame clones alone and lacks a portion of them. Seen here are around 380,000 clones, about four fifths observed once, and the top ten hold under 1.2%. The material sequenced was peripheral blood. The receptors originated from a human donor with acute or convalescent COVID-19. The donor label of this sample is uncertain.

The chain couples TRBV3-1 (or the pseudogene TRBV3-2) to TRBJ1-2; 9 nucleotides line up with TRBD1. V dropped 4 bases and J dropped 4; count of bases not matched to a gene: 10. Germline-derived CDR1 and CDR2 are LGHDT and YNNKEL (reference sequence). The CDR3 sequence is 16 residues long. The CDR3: CASSRTGTGTSYGYTF. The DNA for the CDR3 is TGTGCCAGCAGCCGCACCGGGACAGGGACAAGCTATGGCTACACCTTC.

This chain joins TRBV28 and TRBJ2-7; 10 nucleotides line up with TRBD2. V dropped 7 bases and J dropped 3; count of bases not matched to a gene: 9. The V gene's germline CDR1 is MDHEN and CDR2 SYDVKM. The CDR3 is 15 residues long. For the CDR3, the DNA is TGTGCCAGCACCCGAGCGGGGGGGACAAGCTACGAGCAGTACTTC. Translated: CASTRAGGTSYEQYF.

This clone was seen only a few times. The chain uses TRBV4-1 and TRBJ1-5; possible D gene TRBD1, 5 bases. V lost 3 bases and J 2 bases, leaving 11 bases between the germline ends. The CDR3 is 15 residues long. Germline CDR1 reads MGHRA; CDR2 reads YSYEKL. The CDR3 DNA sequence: TGCGCCAGCAGCCAGACAGCAGCGCGCAATCAGCCCCAGCATTTT. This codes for CASSQTAARNQPQHF.

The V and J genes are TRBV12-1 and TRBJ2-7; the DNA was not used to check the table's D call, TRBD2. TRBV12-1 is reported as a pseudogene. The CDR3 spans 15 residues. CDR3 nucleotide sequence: TGTGCCAGCAAGGGGGGGGGACGGGCCTTGTACGAGCAGTACTTC. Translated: CASKGGGRALYEQYF.

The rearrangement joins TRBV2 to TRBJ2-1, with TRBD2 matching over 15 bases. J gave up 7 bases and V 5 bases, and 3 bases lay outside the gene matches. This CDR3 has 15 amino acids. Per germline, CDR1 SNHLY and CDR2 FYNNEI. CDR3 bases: TGTGCCAGCAGTCGGGGACTAGCGGGAGGAAATGAGCAGTTCTTC. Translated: CASSRGLAGGNEQFF. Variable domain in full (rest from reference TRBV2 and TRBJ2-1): EPEVTQTPSHQVTQMGQEVILRCVPISNHLYFYWYRQILGQKVEFLVSFYNNEISEKSEIFDDQFSVERPDGSNFTLKIRSTKLEDSAMYFCASSRGLAGGNEQFFGPGTRLTVL.

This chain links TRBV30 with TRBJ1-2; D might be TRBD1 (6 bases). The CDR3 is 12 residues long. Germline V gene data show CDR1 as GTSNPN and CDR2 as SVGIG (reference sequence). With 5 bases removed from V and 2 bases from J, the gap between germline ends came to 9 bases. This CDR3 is CAWDRQNYGYTF. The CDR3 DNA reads TGTGCCTGGGACAGGCAGAACTATGGCTACACCTTC.

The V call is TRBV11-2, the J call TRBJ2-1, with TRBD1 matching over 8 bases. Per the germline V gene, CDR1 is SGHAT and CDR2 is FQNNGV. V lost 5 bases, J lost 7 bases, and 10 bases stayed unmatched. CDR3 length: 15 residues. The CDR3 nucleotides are TGTGCCAGCAGCCCGCGGACAGGGACGGGGAATGAGCAGTTCTTC. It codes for CASSPRTGTGNEQFF.

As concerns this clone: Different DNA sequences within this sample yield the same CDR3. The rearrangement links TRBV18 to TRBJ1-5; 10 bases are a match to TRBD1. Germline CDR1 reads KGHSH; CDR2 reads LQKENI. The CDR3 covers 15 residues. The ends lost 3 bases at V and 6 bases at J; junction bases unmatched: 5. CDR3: CASSPSGQGGQPQHF. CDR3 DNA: TGTGCCAGCTCACCTTCCGGACAGGGGGGTCAGCCCCAGCATTTT.

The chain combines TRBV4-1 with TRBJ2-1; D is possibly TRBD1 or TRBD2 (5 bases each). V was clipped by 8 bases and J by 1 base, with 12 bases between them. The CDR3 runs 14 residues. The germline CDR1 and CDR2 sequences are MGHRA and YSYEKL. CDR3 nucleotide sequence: TGCGCCAGCCGCCGGGGCGGTTCCTACAATGAGCAGTTCTTC. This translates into CASRRGGSYNEQFF.

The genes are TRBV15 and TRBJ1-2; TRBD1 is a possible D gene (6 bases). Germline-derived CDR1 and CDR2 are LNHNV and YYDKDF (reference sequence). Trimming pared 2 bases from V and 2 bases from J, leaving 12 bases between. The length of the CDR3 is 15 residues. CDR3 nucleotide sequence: TGTGCCACCAGCAGAAGGTGGGGGCAGAACTATGGCTACACCTTC. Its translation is CATSRRWGQNYGYTF.

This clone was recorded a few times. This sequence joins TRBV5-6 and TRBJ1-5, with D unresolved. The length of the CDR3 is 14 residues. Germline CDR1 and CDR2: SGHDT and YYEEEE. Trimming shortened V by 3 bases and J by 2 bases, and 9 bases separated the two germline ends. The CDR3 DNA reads TGTGCCAGCAGCTCCTACTATGGCAATCAGCCCCAGCATTTT. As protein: CASSSYYGNQPQHF.

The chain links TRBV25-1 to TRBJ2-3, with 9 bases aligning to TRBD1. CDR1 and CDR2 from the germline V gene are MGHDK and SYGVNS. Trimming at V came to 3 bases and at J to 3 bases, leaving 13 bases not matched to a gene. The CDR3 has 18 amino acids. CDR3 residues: CASSENEETGGVTDTQYF. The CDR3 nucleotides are TGTGCCAGCAGTGAGAATGAGGAGACAGGGGGTGTGACAGATACGCAGTATTTT.

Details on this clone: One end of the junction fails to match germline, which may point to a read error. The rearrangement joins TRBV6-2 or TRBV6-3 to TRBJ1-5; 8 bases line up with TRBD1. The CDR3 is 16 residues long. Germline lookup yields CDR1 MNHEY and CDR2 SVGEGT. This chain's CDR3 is CASRYSRGQGNQPQHF. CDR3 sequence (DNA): TGTGCCAGCAGATACTCCAGGGGGCAAGGCAATCAGCCCCAGCATTTT.

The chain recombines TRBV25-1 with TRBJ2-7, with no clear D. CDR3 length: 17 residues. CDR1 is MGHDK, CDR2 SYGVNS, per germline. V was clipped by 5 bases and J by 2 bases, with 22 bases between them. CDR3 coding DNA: TGTGCCAGCAGTTCTACCAATCAGGCTTTGGGTGCCTACGAGCAGTACTTC. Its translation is CASSSTNQALGAYEQYF.

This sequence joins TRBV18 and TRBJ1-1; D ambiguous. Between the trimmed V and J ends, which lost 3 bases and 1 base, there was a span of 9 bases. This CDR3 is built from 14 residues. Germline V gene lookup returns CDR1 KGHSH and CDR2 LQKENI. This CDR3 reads CASSPQNRNTEAFF. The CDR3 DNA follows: TGTGCCAGCTCACCTCAAAACAGGAACACTGAAGCTTTCTTT.

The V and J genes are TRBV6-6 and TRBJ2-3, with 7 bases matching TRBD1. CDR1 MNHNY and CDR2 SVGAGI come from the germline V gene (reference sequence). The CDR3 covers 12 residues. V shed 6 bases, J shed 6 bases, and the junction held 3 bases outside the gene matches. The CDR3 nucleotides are TGTGCCAGCAGGGACAGGAAGGATACGCAGTATTTT. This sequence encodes CASRDRKDTQYF.

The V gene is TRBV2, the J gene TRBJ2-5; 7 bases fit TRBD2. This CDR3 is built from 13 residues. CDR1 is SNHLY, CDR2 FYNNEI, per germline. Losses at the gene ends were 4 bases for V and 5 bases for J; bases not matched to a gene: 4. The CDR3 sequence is CASSGTRDETQYF. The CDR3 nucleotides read TGTGCCAGCAGTGGGACTAGGGACGAGACCCAGTACTTC.

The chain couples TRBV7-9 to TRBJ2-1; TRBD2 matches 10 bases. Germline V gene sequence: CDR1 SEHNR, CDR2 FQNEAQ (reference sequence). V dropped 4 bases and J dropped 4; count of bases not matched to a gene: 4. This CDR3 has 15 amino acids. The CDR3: CASSSGLAIYNEQFF. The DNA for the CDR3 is TGTGCCAGCAGCTCGGGACTAGCGATTTACAATGAGCAGTTCTTC.

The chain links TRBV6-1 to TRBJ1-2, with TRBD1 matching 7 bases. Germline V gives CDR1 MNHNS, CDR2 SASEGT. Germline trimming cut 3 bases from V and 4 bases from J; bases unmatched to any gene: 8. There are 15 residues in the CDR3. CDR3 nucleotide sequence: TGTGCCAGCAGTGAGAGCTTGGGACAGTCCTATGGCTACACCTTC. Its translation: CASSESLGQSYGYTF.

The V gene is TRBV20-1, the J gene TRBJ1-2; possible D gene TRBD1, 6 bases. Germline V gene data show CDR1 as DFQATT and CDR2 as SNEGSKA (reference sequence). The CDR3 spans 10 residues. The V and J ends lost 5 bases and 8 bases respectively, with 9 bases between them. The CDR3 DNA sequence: TGCAGTGCTTACAGGGACGGCTACACCTTC. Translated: CSAYRDGYTF.

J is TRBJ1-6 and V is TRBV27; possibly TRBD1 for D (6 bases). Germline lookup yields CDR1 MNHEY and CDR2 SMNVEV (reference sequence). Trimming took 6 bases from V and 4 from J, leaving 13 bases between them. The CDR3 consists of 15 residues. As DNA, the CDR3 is TGTGCCAGCAGCCGTCGACAGGAATATAATTCACCCCTCCACTTT. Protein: CASSRRQEYNSPLHF.